This TCR beta chain was sequenced during a study of blood T cell repertoires in COVID-19. Study details: COVID-19 samples, acute and convalescent, were from the United States, Italy and Spain.

In terms of age and location, participants ranged from roughly 18 to 95 years and lived in about 25 US areas. Cohort allocation depended upon clinical history that participants reported. Original analysis: By means of reference gene primer amplification, nucleated cell counts were estimated. Assay used: immunoSEQ multiplex PCR; TCRdb lists only in-frame clones, some missing. For V, J and clone size, that table is used; D and trimming come from the DNA. Of fewer than 200,000 clones listed, around 80% are singletons. The V gene end was trimmed by 8 bases and the J gene end by 2 bases; junction bases not matched to a gene: 5. Germline V CDR1 and CDR2: MDHEN, SYDVKM. The CDR3 is 14 amino acids.

The chain uses TRBV28 and TRBJ1-2, with 10 bases matching TRBD1. The TCR comes from a man in his forties or fifties who had recovered from COVID-19. Source material: PBMCs or T cells enriched from blood (not recorded which). CDR3 coding DNA: TGTGCCAGCTGTAGGACAGGGGGGAACTATGGCTACACCTTC. This encodes CASCRTGGNYGYTF.